The rows below give T cell receptor beta chains drawn from one sample of a study of PD-L1 blockade in urothelial cancer. Generated by immunoSEQ multiplex PCR, the TCRdb table keeps only in-frame clones and is missing some. Among tens of thousands of clones listed, more than 70% were seen once. The material sequenced was PBMCs, taken around atezolizumab (anti-PD-L1) treatment. The receptors shown here come from a man in his 60s with urothelial cancer. CDR3s include the opening cysteine and the closing phenylalanine or tryptophan.

TRBJ1-4 TRBV19 CASSPLLLGAGEKLFF
TRBJ2-1 TRBV13 CASSLGSPGIYNEQFF
TRBJ2-2 TRBV9 CASSVASGGTGELFF
TRBJ2-2 TRBV7-2 CASSLRGGHGELFF
TRBJ1-1 TRBV10-3 CAISGTRTEAFF
TRBJ2-5 TRBV5-1 CASSSGSGGWETQYF
TRBJ1-2 TRBV19 CASSIVGQVINYGYTF
TRBJ1-4 TRBV18 CASSLNDRGTEKLFF
TRBJ1-1 TRBV19 CASSIDSRVDEAFF
TRBJ2-5 TRBV27 CASSLSGQPIIQETQYF
TRBJ1-3 TRBV4-2 CASSQEWSGGRNTIYF
TRBJ1-3 TRBV6-1 CASRGQQTGNTIYF
TRBJ2-5 TRBV6-5 CASSPSGGPAQYF
TRBJ2-1 TRBV6-5 CASSYDQGSREQFF
TRBJ1-2 TRBV5-1 CASSLHPGQEIYGYTF
TRBJ1-5 TRBV5-1 CASSLGGYGNQPQHF
TRBJ2-5 TRBV19 CASSRGLRRGETQYF
TRBJ2-3 TRBV5-4 CASSFNTDTQYF
TRBJ2-3 TRBV5-4 CASSLGGGGTDTQYF
TRBJ2-1 TRBV6-6 CASSYRDRSNEQFF
TRBJ1-5 TRBV27 CASSLGSGSKAQHF
TRBJ2-7 TRBV6-1 CASSEEGRGWREQYF
TRBJ2-5 TRBV6-1 CASSTRLQETQYF
TRBJ2-7 TRBV7-3 CASSMRGDWDEQYF
TRBJ2-7 TRBV5-4 CASSLGLGYEQYF
TRBJ1-1 TRBV18 CASSPAGTNTEAFF
TRBJ2-3 TRBV6-5 CASSWGTSGTDTQYF
TRBJ2-3 TRBV28 CASSSGTSFADTQYF
TRBJ1-2 TRBV19 CASSIIIGQGFAYTF